The present TCR beta chain was sequenced within a study of cytomegalovirus exposure and HLA in healthy donors. Overall study findings and caveats: Later analysis suggested links between common viral pathogens and several top significant clusters. The authors later found TCR association rates varying by HLA locus, with DRB1 most and HLA-C fewest.

In germline, CDR1 is ENHRY, CDR2 SYGVKD. This CDR3 spans 13 amino acids. Between the trimmed V and J ends, which lost 2 bases and 9 bases, there was a span of 11 bases. The PCR made use of 60 Vbeta and 13 Jbeta primers. The data were produced by immunoSEQ multiplex PCR, yet TCRdb's version contains in-frame clones alone and is incomplete. Seen here are approximately 74,000 clones, over 70% observed once, and the top ten hold around 7%. Concerning this clone itself: Antigen unknown.

The receptor's source is a woman in her thirties or forties in good health and CMV-seronegative. The chain carries TRBV10-3 and TRBJ2-1; D is unresolved. Sequenced input: PBMCs. The CDR3 spells CAISEEAVLEQFF. Here the CDR3 DNA reads TGTGCCATCAGTGAGGAGGCAGTTCTTGAGCAGTTCTTC.